Below, 19 T cell receptor beta chains from the same sample are listed, as sequenced in a study of T cells in Graves' hyperthyroidism and ophthalmopathy. The TCR beta CDR3 regions underwent amplification using RNA transcripts as the source. The HTBI set primed first-round TCR CDR3 RT-PCR. MiXCR was run by TCRdb on the multiplex PCR reads, yielding one entry per CDR3 protein. Seen here are approximately 400,000 distinct CDR3 sequences, more than 12% observed once, and the top ten hold approximately 29%. Sequencing was done on a sample of blood. The receptors come from a man aged 45-65 years with Graves' ophthalmopathy.

This chain joins TRBV11-2 and TRBJ2-5; D remains unclear. Germline loops: CDR1 SGHAT, CDR2 FQNNGV. Between the trimmed V and J ends, which lost 10 bases and 7 bases, there was a span of 16 bases. This CDR3 contains 12 residues. CDR3 sequence: CATTSRFGTQYF. CDR3 bases: TGTGCCACCACCTCTCGCTTCGGGACCCAGTACTTC.

V gene TRBV5-4 combines with J gene TRBJ2-7, with 11 bases that match TRBD1. The CDR3 runs to 14 residues. V shed 4 bases and J 7 bases; nucleotides not matched to a gene: 7. Germline V gene data show CDR1 as SGHNT and CDR2 as YYREEE (reference sequence). The CDR3 here is CASSDGQGAREQYF. The CDR3 bases are TGTGCCAGCAGCGACGGACAGGGGGCGCGGGAGCAGTACTTC.

This clonotype was seen ten or more times. J is TRBJ2-5 and V is TRBV3-1, with TRBD2 matching over 8 bases. The germline CDR1 and CDR2 sequences are LGHDT and YNNKEL (reference sequence). J was trimmed by 5 bases and V by 2 bases; bases with no gene match: 10. CDR3 length: 16 residues. The CDR3 DNA sequence: TGTGCCAGCAGCCAAAGAGCGGGGGCGGGCGGGGAGACCCAGTACTTC. As protein: CASSQRAGAGGETQYF.

Only a few counts were recorded for this clonotype. This clone may be a read error of a much larger clone one base away. The rearrangement links TRBV3-1 to TRBJ2-2; tentative D call: TRBD2 (6 bases). CDR3 size: 13 residues. CDR1 and CDR2 (germline): LGHDT, YNNKEL (reference sequence). The CDR3 reads CASSQRGIGELSF. The CDR3 DNA reads TGTGCCAGCAGCCAGCGCGGGATCGGGGAGCTGTCTTTT.

This clonotype showed up just a few times. V and J are TRBV6-1 and TRBJ2-1, with 9 bases matching TRBD1. CDR1 is MNHNS and CDR2 is SASEGT in the germline V gene. The CDR3 length is 14 residues. With V trimmed by 5 bases and J by 6 bases, 5 bases remained unmatched. The CDR3 coding sequence is TGTGCCAGCAGTATTATGGACAGGGGCAATGAGCAGTTCTTC. Translation gives CASSIMDRGNEQFF.

The chain employs TRBV19 and TRBJ2-1; D remains unclear. Trimming stripped 3 bases from V and 0 bases from J, with 9 bases between. CDR1 is LNHDA, CDR2 SQIVND, per germline (reference sequence). CDR3 length: 15 amino acids. This CDR3 reads CASSIDMGSYNEQFF. The DNA for the CDR3 is TGTGCCAGTAGTATCGACATGGGCTCCTACAATGAGCAGTTCTTC.

This clonotype came up many times. V and J are TRBV24-1 and TRBJ1-2; TRBD1 matches 7 bases. The CDR3 extends over 15 amino acids. The V gene end was trimmed by 4 bases and the J gene end by 0 bases; junction bases not matched to a gene: 4. CDR1 is KGHDR and CDR2 is SFDVKD in the germline V gene. CDR3 nucleotide sequence: TGTGCCACCAGTGAAACCGGGACAGCTAACTATGGCTACACCTTC. It translates to CATSETGTANYGYTF.

This clonotype was detected only a few times. This chain joins TRBV6-1 and TRBJ2-4; a possible D gene is TRBD2 (6 bases). This CDR3 spans 16 amino acids. The ends were cut back, 6 bases at V and 7 bases at J, with 22 bases in the middle. CDR1 is MNHNS, CDR2 SASEGT, per germline. The CDR3 DNA is TGTGCCAGCAGCCTTTCCCCGGGGGAGGTGGACAACATTCAGTACTTC. Its protein product is CASSLSPGEVDNIQYF.

The CDR3 here is CASSDRGGGGTDTQYF. The CDR3 DNA reads as TGTGCCAGCAGTGACCGGGGCGGGGGCGGGACAGATACGCAGTATTTT. The chain is built from TRBV6-1 and TRBJ2-3, with D perhaps matching TRBD2 (7 bases). Germline values: CDR1 MNHNS, CDR2 SASEGT. This CDR3 has 16 residues. V dropped 3 bases and J dropped 3 bases, with 16 bases sitting between them.

In its sample, this clonotype was seen many times. The genes are TRBV30 and TRBJ1-2, with a possible D match to TRBD1 (6 bases). CDR1 GTSNPN and CDR2 SVGIG come from the germline V gene (reference sequence). V shed 3 bases and J shed 7 bases, with 12 bases lying between them. This CDR3 has 12 amino acids. This CDR3 is CAWSPGGFGYTF. The CDR3 DNA reads as TGTGCCTGGAGCCCCGGGGGCTTTGGCTACACCTTC.

There are a few counts of this clonotype. The chain joins TRBV10-3 to TRBJ2-2; 8 bases are a match to TRBD2. The CDR3 has 14 amino acids. The J segment lost 6 bases and the V segment lost 6 bases, leaving 6 bases of the junction unmatched. CDR1 ENHRY and CDR2 SYGVKD come from the germline V gene. The CDR3 is CAISGTSDAGELFF. In DNA, the CDR3 is TGTGCCATCAGCGGGACTAGTGACGCCGGGGAGCTGTTTTTT.

In its sample, this clonotype was seen many times. CDR3 nucleotide sequence: TGCGCCAGCAGCCAACCAGGGGGGAATTCCTACGAGCAGTACTTC. This codes for CASSQPGGNSYEQYF. The chain is built from TRBV4-1 and TRBJ2-7, with D perhaps TRBD1 (7 bases). V lost 2 bases and J lost 1, with 12 bases in between. This CDR3 region has 15 residues. Germline V gene data show CDR1 as MGHRA and CDR2 as YSYEKL.

This chain joins TRBV3-1 and TRBJ1-2; 7 positions agree with TRBD1. V trimming: 4 bases; J trimming: 4 bases; junction bases outside the gene matches: 6. This CDR3 has 14 residues. Germline V gene lookup returns CDR1 LGHDT and CDR2 YNNKEL (reference sequence). CDR3 in DNA: TGTGCCAGCAGCCGGGGGGACAGCTCCTATGGCTACACCTTC. Translated, it gives CASSRGDSSYGYTF. The full variable domain, rest sourced from reference TRBV3-1 and TRBJ1-2, is DTAVSQTPKYLVTQMGNDKSIKCEQNLGHDTMYWYKQDSKKFLKIMFSYNNKELIINETVPNRFSPKSPDKAHLNLHINSLELGDSAVYFCASSRGDSSYGYTFGSGTRLTVV.

At least ten counts were recorded for this clonotype. CDR3 residues: CSARFLGGRNYEQYF. As DNA, the CDR3 is TGCAGTGCTAGATTTTTAGGGGGTCGGAACTACGAGCAGTACTTC. This chain connects TRBV20-1 to TRBJ2-7; D is perhaps TRBD1 (6 bases). Germline values: CDR1 DFQATT, CDR2 SNEGSKA (reference sequence). This CDR3 has 15 residues. V was cut by 2 bases and J by 3 bases, with 17 bases left in between.

The gene calls are TRBV2 and TRBJ2-5; 14 nucleotides align to TRBD2. The CDR3 length is 15 residues. Looked up from germline, CDR1 is SNHLY and CDR2 is FYNNEI. The J segment lost 4 bases and the V segment lost 6 bases, leaving 4 bases of the junction unmatched. DNA for the CDR3: TGTGCCAGCAGGGGCGGGACTAGCGGGAGAGAGACCCAGTACTTC. It is translated as CASRGGTSGRETQYF.

The chain uses TRBV5-1 and TRBJ1-2, with D unclear. V lost 2 bases and J lost 8, with 16 bases in between. This CDR3 is 14 amino acids long. Germline assignment: CDR1 SGHRS and CDR2 YFSETQ. This chain's CDR3 is CASSFDPAPEGYTF. Written as DNA, the CDR3 is TGCGCCAGCAGCTTCGATCCGGCGCCTGAAGGCTACACCTTC.

This clonotype has at least ten counts. This sequence joins TRBV5-1 and TRBJ1-5; D gene ambiguous. Trimming cost V 0 bases and J 7 bases, with 8 bases left between them. Germline lookup yields CDR1 SGHRS and CDR2 YFSETQ. The CDR3 contains 13 residues. CDR3 residues: CASSLDGFQPQHF. The CDR3 DNA reads as TGCGCCAGCAGCTTGGACGGGTTCCAGCCCCAGCATTTT. Full variable domain (outside the CDR3, taken from reference TRBV5-1 and TRBJ1-5): KAGVTQTPRYLIKTRGQQVTLSCSPISGHRSVSWYQQTPGQGLQFLFEYFSETQRNKGNFPGRFSGRQFSNSRSEMNVSTLELGDSALYLCASSLDGFQPQHFGDGTRLSIL.

The J gene is TRBJ2-5, the V gene TRBV7-9; 8 nucleotides line up with TRBD1. Germline V gene data show CDR1 as SEHNR and CDR2 as FQNEAQ (reference sequence). V lost 4 bases, J lost 4 bases, and 5 bases stayed unmatched. The CDR3 sequence is 14 residues long. CDR3 sequence reads: CASSCRTGPETQYF. For the CDR3, the DNA is TGTGCCAGCAGCTGCCGGACAGGGCCAGAGACCCAGTACTTC.

The chain is built from TRBV27 and TRBJ1-1, with unresolved D. CDR1 and CDR2 from the germline V gene are MNHEY and SMNVEV (reference sequence). The CDR3 is made up of 14 amino acids. V lost 1 base to trimming and J lost 1 base, with 7 bases between them. The CDR3 here is CASSLFGKNTEAFF. The CDR3 region has the DNA TGTGCCAGCAGTTTATTCGGGAAGAACACTGAAGCTTTCTTT.